Following are 24 T cell receptor beta chains from one sample sequenced in a study of cytomegalovirus exposure and HLA in healthy donors. The data were produced by immunoSEQ multiplex PCR, yet TCRdb's version contains in-frame clones alone and is incomplete. The repertoire includes 110,000 to 150,000 clones, approximately 94% of them detected once, and 1.5% to 2% sits in the top ten. Sequencing was performed on PBMCs. These receptors all stem from a man younger than 35 in good health and CMV-seropositive.

This chain uses TRBV5-1 with TRBJ1-3; 7 bases fit TRBD1. Trimming cost V 2 bases and J 4 bases; bases outside gene matches: 9. The V gene's germline CDR1 is SGHRS and CDR2 YFSETQ. The CDR3 spans 16 residues. As DNA, the CDR3 is TGCGCCAGCAGCTTCGACCCCGGGACAGTGGGAAACACCATATATTTT. It specifies CASSFDPGTVGNTIYF.

The chain couples TRBV30 to TRBJ1-1; D remains ambiguous. The CDR3 runs 13 residues. Germline CDR1 is GTSNPN and CDR2 is SVGIG (reference sequence). V lost 2 bases and J lost 5, with 12 bases in between. In DNA, the CDR3 is TGTGCCTGGAGTCTGGCCTTTCATACTGAAGCTTTCTTT. Amino acids: CAWSLAFHTEAFF.

V usage is TRBV5-1 and J usage is TRBJ2-1, with 7 bases matching TRBD1. This CDR3 is built from 15 residues. Unmatched junction bases numbered 3, after V lost 2 bases and J lost 1 base. CDR1 is SGHRS and CDR2 is YFSETQ in the germline V gene. CDR3 nucleotides: TGCGCCAGCAGCTTCAGACAGGGATCCTACAATGAGCAGTTCTTC. This sequence encodes CASSFRQGSYNEQFF.

For the CDR3, the DNA is TGTGCCAGCAGTTTAAGGCAGGGCTATGGCTACACCTTC. Translated, it gives CASSLRQGYGYTF. V usage is TRBV28 and J usage is TRBJ1-2, with a weak D call TRBD1 (5 bases). Trimming took 2 bases from V and 4 from J, leaving 8 bases between them. Germline-derived CDR1 and CDR2 are MDHEN and SYDVKM. The CDR3 extends over 13 amino acids.

V is TRBV23-1 and J is TRBJ2-1, with D maybe TRBD2 (5 bases). TRBV23-1 is an ORF, with its function uncertain. The CDR3 covers 15 residues. Between the trimmed V and J ends, which lost 6 bases and 3 bases, there was a span of 15 bases. CDR3 region: CASRPPRVCYNEQFF. Written as DNA, the CDR3 is TGCGCCAGCAGACCCCCGCGGGTTTGCTACAATGAGCAGTTCTTC.

This clone was observed once. The chain combines TRBV29-1 with TRBJ1-3; D might be TRBD1 (5 bases). The ends were cut back, 7 bases at V and 0 bases at J, with 13 bases in the middle. In germline, CDR1 is SQVTM, CDR2 ANQGSEA. The CDR3 length is 14 residues. The CDR3 bases are TGCAGCGCTGGGGGGGGTTACTCTGGAAACACCATATATTTT. Amino acids: CSAGGGYSGNTIYF.

The chain uses TRBV28 and TRBJ1-2; unclear D gene. Germline loops: CDR1 MDHEN, CDR2 SYDVKM. The CDR3 extends over 17 amino acids. Trimming removed 3 bases from V and 4 bases from J, with 21 bases in between. In DNA, the CDR3 is TGTGCCAGCAGTTTCGCCGGCTGGACCGGGCGGGTCTATGGCTACACCTTC. It specifies CASSFAGWTGRVYGYTF.

The chain recombines TRBV5-1 with TRBJ2-2, with 7 nucleotides matching TRBD1. This CDR3 has 12 residues. Per germline, CDR1 SGHRS and CDR2 YFSETQ. The J segment lost 4 bases and the V segment lost 8 bases, leaving 2 bases of the junction unmatched. The CDR3 region has the DNA TGCGCCAGTAGGGACAGCACCGGGGAGCTGTTTTTT. Its protein is CASRDSTGELFF.

This clone was recorded only once. J is TRBJ2-7 and V is TRBV27, with 8 bases fitting TRBD2. J gave up 2 bases and V 6 bases, and 9 bases lay outside the gene matches. The CDR3 has 15 amino acids. Germline CDR1 is MNHEY and CDR2 is SMNVEV (reference sequence). CDR3 in amino acids: CASSMRLALAYEQYF. The DNA of the CDR3 is TGTGCCAGCAGCATGCGACTAGCGTTAGCCTACGAGCAGTACTTC.

Notes on this clone: Other DNA sequences in the same sample also yield this CDR3. This chain uses TRBV6-5 with TRBJ1-2; 11 bases fit TRBD1. Germline V CDR1 and CDR2: MNHEY, SVGAGI. CDR3 length equals 15 residues. Losses at the gene ends were 2 bases for V and 5 bases for J; bases not matched to a gene: 4. The CDR3 DNA is TGTGCCAGCAGTTACGGACAGGGGGCGGGGTATGGCTACACCTTC. Translated: CASSYGQGAGYGYTF.

The chain uses TRBV19 and TRBJ1-2, with a tentative D call TRBD1 (6 bases). Deletions cut 4 bases from V and 7 bases from J, with 13 bases between. The CDR3 has 13 residues. CDR1 is LNHDA and CDR2 is SQIVND in the germline V gene (reference sequence). The CDR3: CASSNRDAGGYTF. In DNA form, the CDR3 reads TGTGCCAGTAGTAACAGGGATGCGGGTGGCTACACCTTC. The full variable domain, in which reference TRBV19 and TRBJ1-2 provide the parts outside the CDR3, is DGGITQSPKYLFRKEGQNVTLSCEQNLNHDAMYWYRQDPGQGLRLIYYSQIVNDFQKGDIAEGYSVSREKKESFPLTVTSAQKNPTAFYLCASSNRDAGGYTFGSGTRLTVV.

J is TRBJ2-2 and V is TRBV27; 9 bases line up with TRBD2. CDR1 and CDR2 from the germline V gene are MNHEY and SMNVEV (reference sequence). With 2 bases clipped from V and 14 bases from J, the junction kept 21 bases outside the gene matches. This CDR3 is 18 amino acids long. CDR3 coding DNA: TGTGCCAGCAGTTTAAAAGGTAGCGGGAGTGAAGGCCATAGGATTCTGTTTTTT. It specifies CASSLKGSGSEGHRILFF.

This clone was detected once. This rearrangement joins TRBV10-3 to TRBJ2-7, with TRBD2 matching over 10 bases. The CDR3 is 13 residues long. The V segment lost 10 bases and the J segment 4 bases; nucleotides outside the gene matches: 7. In germline, CDR1 is ENHRY, CDR2 SYGVKD. CDR3 region: CATRRTSGYEQYF. The CDR3 region has the DNA TGTGCCACCCGACGGACTAGCGGATACGAGCAGTACTTC.

This clone showed up just a few times. The rearrangement uses TRBV7-6 and TRBJ1-1; tentatively, D is TRBD1 (5 bases). In germline, CDR1 is SGHVS, CDR2 FNYEAQ. Deletions cut 5 bases from V and 0 bases from J, with 13 bases between. The CDR3 is 15 amino acids. CDR3 region: CASSPRTGMNTEAFF. Here the CDR3 DNA reads TGTGCCAGCAGCCCCCGTACAGGAATGAACACTGAAGCTTTCTTT.

The rearrangement links TRBV27 to TRBJ2-5, with 10 positions matching TRBD2. This CDR3 comprises 13 residues. The J segment lost 2 bases and the V segment lost 6 bases, leaving 0 bases of the junction unmatched. Germline CDR1 is MNHEY and CDR2 is SMNVEV (reference sequence). CDR3 sequence reads: CASRLAGQETQYF. CDR3 nucleotide sequence: TGTGCCAGCAGACTAGCGGGACAAGAGACCCAGTACTTC.

V and J are TRBV7-9 and TRBJ2-7; maybe TRBD2 (5 bases). Deletions cut 4 bases from V and 3 bases from J, with 10 bases between. This CDR3 has 13 amino acids. Germline V gives CDR1 SEHNR, CDR2 FQNEAQ (reference sequence). The CDR3 coding sequence is TGTGCCAGCAGCTATAGCGCACTCTACGAGCAGTACTTC. Protein sequence: CASSYSALYEQYF.

This rearrangement joins TRBV30 to TRBJ2-7; TRBD2 agrees at 11 bases. J lost 2 bases, V lost 0 bases, and 9 bases had no gene match. CDR3 size: 17 residues. Germline V gene data show CDR1 as GTSNPN and CDR2 as SVGIG (reference sequence). The CDR3 region has the DNA TGTGCCTGGAGTGTACTTAGCGGGAGGGCCAGGCCCTACGAGCAGTACTTC. Its translation: CAWSVLSGRARPYEQYF.

This clone was counted once. V gene TRBV5-1 combines with J gene TRBJ2-7; TRBD2 is a possible D gene (6 bases). Germline V gene lookup returns CDR1 SGHRS and CDR2 YFSETQ. Trimming cost V 4 bases and J 0 bases, with 14 bases left between them. The CDR3 consists of 15 residues. CDR3 sequence reads: CASSKGGLLSYEQYF. Written as DNA, the CDR3 is TGCGCCAGCAGCAAGGGAGGACTGCTCTCCTACGAGCAGTACTTC.

The J gene is TRBJ1-5, the V gene TRBV18, with a weak D call TRBD1 (6 bases). CDR1 is KGHSH and CDR2 is LQKENI in the germline V gene. V lost 4 bases to trimming and J lost 0 bases, with 22 bases between them. The CDR3 runs 19 residues. The CDR3, as DNA: TGTGCCAGCTCACAGACCGGGACACAGGTGGGGTATAGCAATCAGCCCCAGCATTTT. Protein: CASSQTGTQVGYSNQPQHF. Based on the CDR3 plus reference TRBV18 and TRBJ1-5, the full variable domain is NAGVMQNPRHLVRRRGQEARLRCSPMKGHSHVYWYRQLPEEGLKFMVYLQKENIIDESGMPKERFSAEFPKEGPSILRIQQVVRGDSAAYFCASSQTGTQVGYSNQPQHFGDGTRLSIL.

The gene calls are TRBV10-3 and TRBJ1-3; D is possibly TRBD1 (6 bases). Between the trimmed V and J ends, which lost 4 bases and 1 base, there was a span of 14 bases. This CDR3 is built from 16 residues. Looked up from germline, CDR1 is ENHRY and CDR2 is SYGVKD. The CDR3 loop reads CAISVSGARSGNTIYF. Here the CDR3 DNA reads TGTGCCATCAGTGTATCAGGGGCGCGTTCTGGAAACACCATATATTTT.

This clone was counted a single time. The rearrangement uses TRBV4-1 and TRBJ2-3, with D hard to call. V shed 4 bases and J shed 3 bases, with 8 bases lying between them. CDR1 and CDR2 (germline): MGHRA, YSYEKL. This CDR3 region has 13 residues. The CDR3 DNA sequence: TGCGCCAGCAGCCTCGAGGTTACAGATACGCAGTATTTT. Amino acid sequence: CASSLEVTDTQYF.

The V and J genes are TRBV28 and TRBJ1-4; D ambiguous. The CDR3 length is 14 residues. Per germline, CDR1 MDHEN and CDR2 SYDVKM. Deletions cut 8 bases from V and 3 bases from J, with 13 bases between. The CDR3 DNA reads TGTGCCAGCTCTCAACGCAGTGCTAATGAAAAACTGTTTTTT. Its translation is CASSQRSANEKLFF.

This clone appeared once. The V and J genes are TRBV28 and TRBJ2-7, with TRBD2 matching 10 bases. Germline values: CDR1 MDHEN, CDR2 SYDVKM. The CDR3 has 15 residues. Trimming cost V 7 bases and J 0 bases; bases outside gene matches: 6. The CDR3 DNA reads TGTGCCAGCACCCGGACTAGCGGAAGCTCCTACGAGCAGTACTTC. It translates to CASTRTSGSSYEQYF. Full variable domain (rest looked up from reference TRBV28 and TRBJ2-7): DVKVTQSSRYLVKRTGEKVFLECVQDMDHENMFWYRQDPGLGLRLIYFSYDVKMKEKGDIPEGYSVSREKKERFSLILESASTNQTSMYLCASTRTSGSSYEQYFGPGTRLTVT.

The chain carries TRBV14 and TRBJ2-1; D is possibly TRBD2 (6 bases). Germline loops: CDR1 SGHDN, CDR2 FVKESK. The CDR3 totals 15 residues. The V gene lost 8 bases and the J gene lost 4 bases, with 18 bases spanning the gap. CDR3 loop: CASGEQTRGYNEQFF. CDR3 in DNA: TGTGCCAGCGGAGAGCAGACTAGAGGTTACAATGAGCAGTTCTTC.